What follows are 27 T cell receptor beta chains derived from one specimen sequenced in a study of technical replicates of blood from a few donors. Clones were read by immunoSEQ multiplex PCR, and TCRdb kept only the in-frame ones, dropping some. The data show under 95,000 clones, with more than 95% seen just once and roughly 0.16% held by the top ten. What was sequenced was T cells isolated from PBMCs. The receptors shown here come from a human donor in good health.

The V and J genes are TRBV5-1 and TRBJ2-1, with 13 positions matching TRBD2. V trimming: 1 base; J trimming: 4 bases; junction bases outside the gene matches: 5. There are 17 residues in the CDR3. Germline V gives CDR1 SGHRS, CDR2 YFSETQ. CDR3 in amino acids: CASSLRGTSGVYNEQFF. CDR3 sequence (DNA): TGCGCCAGCAGCTTGAGGGGGACTAGCGGGGTATACAATGAGCAGTTCTTC.

This sequence joins TRBV28 and TRBJ1-4; a possible D gene is TRBD1 (6 bases). The CDR3 is 14 residues long. Germline V lookup: CDR1 MDHEN, CDR2 SYDVKM. Trimming stripped 3 bases from V and 2 bases from J, with 7 bases between. CDR3 residues: CASSFRGTNEKLFF. The CDR3 coding sequence is TGTGCCAGCAGTTTCAGGGGTACTAATGAAAAACTGTTTTTT.

This rearrangement joins TRBV28 to TRBJ1-1; a weak D match, TRBD1 (6 bases). V was clipped by 3 bases and J by 7 bases, with 12 bases between them. CDR1 is MDHEN, CDR2 SYDVKM, per germline. The CDR3 runs to 13 residues. DNA of the CDR3: TGTGCCAGCAGTTTCAGGGGCACTAGTGAAGCTTTCTTT. Encoded protein: CASSFRGTSEAFF.

The chain employs TRBV10-1 and TRBJ2-3, with 9 bases that match TRBD1. The CDR3 runs to 16 residues. Per germline, CDR1 WNHNN and CDR2 SYGVQD (reference sequence). V was pared by 3 bases and J by 4 bases, with 8 bases of the junction left unmatched. The CDR3 DNA reads TGCGCCAGCAGTGACTACCCGGGACAGGGTTCAGATACGCAGTATTTT. Its translation: CASSDYPGQGSDTQYF.

The chain combines TRBV4-1 with TRBJ1-2; 10 bases align to TRBD1. The CDR3 length is 13 residues. Germline CDR1 reads MGHRA; CDR2 reads YSYEKL. V lost 0 bases to trimming and J lost 8 bases; unmatched junction nucleotides: 0. Here the CDR3 reads CASSQEGQGGYTF. CDR3 sequence (DNA): TGCGCCAGCAGCCAAGAGGGACAGGGGGGCTACACCTTC.

This chain uses TRBV4-2 with TRBJ1-2; D ambiguous. The CDR3 consists of 13 residues. V lost 4 bases and J 6 bases, leaving 12 bases between the germline ends. Germline assignment: CDR1 LGHNA and CDR2 YNFKEQ. CDR3 nucleotides: TGTGCCAGCAGCCCATCCGGGGTGGATGGCTACACCTTC. Translated: CASSPSGVDGYTF.

This clone was seen just once. The chain joins TRBV7-9 to TRBJ1-1; D not certain. V lost 0 bases and J 11 bases, leaving 7 bases between the germline ends. The germline CDR1 and CDR2 sequences are SEHNR and FQNEAQ (reference sequence). The CDR3 is made up of 11 amino acids. The CDR3 spells CASSLAQRAFF. The CDR3 coding sequence is TGTGCCAGCAGCTTAGCCCAACGGGCTTTCTTT. Together with reference TRBV7-9 and TRBJ1-1, the CDR3 gives the full variable domain: DTGVSQNPRHKITKRGQNVTFRCDPISEHNRLYWYRQTLGQGPEFLTYFQNEAQLEKSRLLSDRFSAERPKGSFSTLEIQRTEQGDSAMYLCASSLAQRAFFGQGTRLTVV.

CDR3 DNA sequence: TGTGCCAGCAGAGGAGGGAATCAGCCCCAGCATTTT. Translating gives CASRGGNQPQHF. The J gene is TRBJ1-5, the V gene TRBV27; D is unclear. V was trimmed by 6 bases and J by 4 bases, leaving 7 bases between them. Germline-derived CDR1 and CDR2 are MNHEY and SMNVEV (reference sequence). CDR3 length: 12 amino acids.

This chain links TRBV4-1 with TRBJ2-3, with 8 bases that match TRBD2. Per germline, CDR1 MGHRA and CDR2 YSYEKL. CDR3 length: 16 amino acids. The J segment lost 0 bases and the V segment lost 2 bases, leaving 4 bases of the junction unmatched. CDR3 in amino acids: CASSQWAGGSTDTQYF. The CDR3 DNA reads as TGCGCCAGCAGCCAATGGGCGGGGGGAAGCACAGATACGCAGTATTTT.

The sample holds one count of this clone. The gene calls are TRBV7-6 and TRBJ1-1; 7 bases fit TRBD1. With V trimmed by 8 bases and J by 0 bases, 9 bases remained unmatched. The CDR3 runs 15 residues. Germline values: CDR1 SGHVS, CDR2 FNYEAQ. CDR3 nucleotide sequence: TGTGCCAGCTTCTTAATGACAGGGATGAACACTGAAGCTTTCTTT. The encoded protein is CASFLMTGMNTEAFF.

This chain joins TRBV28 and TRBJ2-3; 7 bases align to TRBD1. This CDR3 is built from 15 residues. Germline V gene sequence: CDR1 MDHEN, CDR2 SYDVKM. V was pared by 7 bases and J by 6 bases, with 13 bases of the junction left unmatched. The CDR3 DNA follows: TGTGCCAGCACGACCCGAAGCAGGGGGAAGGATACGCAGTATTTT. Translating it yields CASTTRSRGKDTQYF.

This sequence joins TRBV6-1 and TRBJ1-1; perhaps TRBD1 as D (5 bases). This CDR3 spans 17 amino acids. CDR1 MNHNS and CDR2 SASEGT come from the germline V gene. V lost 0 bases to trimming and J lost 2 bases, with 16 bases between them. The CDR3 here is CASSEAGYQTANTEAFF. CDR3 nucleotides: TGTGCCAGCAGTGAAGCGGGATACCAGACAGCTAACACTGAAGCTTTCTTT.

J is TRBJ1-2 and V is TRBV4-1, with 9 bases matching TRBD1. V lost 3 bases to trimming and J lost 7 bases; unmatched junction nucleotides: 18. The CDR3 spans 18 residues. Germline V gene data show CDR1 as MGHRA and CDR2 as YSYEKL. CDR3 sequence (DNA): TGCGCCAGCAGCCACAAGCTTACGTACAGGGGGCATGAGAGTGGCTACACCTTC. Amino acid sequence: CASSHKLTYRGHESGYTF.

The chain couples TRBV5-1 to TRBJ2-7; tentative D call: TRBD1 (7 bases). CDR1 and CDR2 (germline): SGHRS, YFSETQ. Deletions cut 4 bases from V and 3 bases from J, with 11 bases between. The CDR3 extends over 13 amino acids. The CDR3 nucleotides read TGCGCCAGCAGCACGGGGGACAGCTACGAGCAGTACTTC. This codes for CASSTGDSYEQYF.

The genes are TRBV5-1 and TRBJ1-2, with 8 bases that match TRBD1. The CDR3 extends over 15 amino acids. Germline values: CDR1 SGHRS, CDR2 YFSETQ. After removal of 1 base from V and 2 bases from J, the junction contained 4 bases not matched to a gene. The CDR3 is CASSLQGQGNYGYTF. The CDR3 DNA is TGCGCCAGCAGCTTGCAAGGACAGGGCAACTATGGCTACACCTTC.

The CDR3, as DNA: TGTGCCTGGAAATACACAGCAAGGTCTGAAGCTTTCTTT. Residues: CAWKYTARSEAFF. The V gene is TRBV30, the J gene TRBJ1-1; D is unclear. From germline, CDR1 is GTSNPN and CDR2 SVGIG (reference sequence). This CDR3 contains 13 residues. Trimming took 4 bases from V and 6 from J, leaving 15 bases between them.

The chain is built from TRBV15 and TRBJ2-7, with 8 positions matching TRBD1. V gave up 0 bases and J gave up 1 base; unmatched junction bases: 5. The germline V gene encodes CDR1 LNHNV and CDR2 YYDKDF (reference sequence). CDR3 length: 16 residues. The CDR3 region is CATSRDRGTGSYEQYF. CDR3 in DNA: TGTGCCACCAGCAGAGATCGGGGGACAGGTTCCTACGAGCAGTACTTC. The full variable domain, completed using reference TRBV15 and TRBJ2-7, is DAMVIQNPRYQVTQFGKPVTLSCSQTLNHNVMYWYQQKSSQAPKLLFHYYDKDFNNEADTPDNFQSRRPNTSFCFLDIRSPGLGDTAMYLCATSRDRGTGSYEQYFGPGTRLTVT.

The gene calls are TRBV4-1 and TRBJ2-7; 9 bases fit TRBD1. The CDR3 is 14 residues long. Germline trimming cut 6 bases from V and 7 bases from J; bases unmatched to any gene: 10. Germline CDR1 MGHRA, CDR2 YSYEKL. CDR3 sequence: CASSIQGATGEQYF. CDR3 coding DNA: TGCGCCAGCAGTATACAGGGGGCGACGGGAGAGCAGTACTTC.

The rearrangement uses TRBV5-6 and TRBJ2-7; D possibly corresponds to TRBD1 (6 bases). Trimming cost V 4 bases and J 4 bases, with 15 bases left between them. CDR3 length equals 14 residues. Germline V gene lookup returns CDR1 SGHDT and CDR2 YYEEEE. DNA for the CDR3: TGTGCCAGCAGCGATATCAGGGGCAGGTACGAGCAGTACTTC. This gives the protein CASSDIRGRYEQYF.

V gene TRBV9 combines with J gene TRBJ1-1; D unresolved. The CDR3 contains 14 residues. The V and J ends lost 0 bases and 1 base respectively, with 7 bases between them. Germline V gene lookup returns CDR1 SGDLS and CDR2 YYNGEE. CDR3 sequence reads: CASSVGHQNTEAFF. CDR3 sequence (DNA): TGTGCCAGCAGCGTAGGACACCAGAACACTGAAGCTTTCTTT.

The table lists this clone with a count of one. V and J are TRBV7-6 and TRBJ1-2; D may be TRBD1 (6 bases). V lost 1 base to trimming and J lost 4 bases, with 10 bases between them. CDR3 length: 14 residues. Germline V gives CDR1 SGHVS, CDR2 FNYEAQ. CDR3 nucleotide sequence: TGTGCCAGCAGCTTAGGCCAGGGGCCCTATGGCTACACCTTC. This gives the protein CASSLGQGPYGYTF. The entire variable domain, with the rest obtained from reference TRBV7-6 and TRBJ1-2, is as follows: GAGVSQSPRYKVTKRGQDVALRCDPISGHVSLYWYRQALGQGPEFLTYFNYEAQQDKSGLPNDRFSAERPEGSISTLTIQRTEQRDSAMYRCASSLGQGPYGYTFGSGTRLTVV.

V is TRBV7-6 and J is TRBJ2-3; 7 bases agree with TRBD2. Germline assignment: CDR1 SGHVS and CDR2 FNYEAQ. The CDR3 has 17 amino acids. Trimming removed 1 base from V and 0 bases from J; junction bases left unmatched: 7. The CDR3 protein is CASSLGWRERSTDTQYF. The CDR3 DNA reads TGTGCCAGCAGCTTAGGGTGGCGGGAGCGTAGCACAGATACGCAGTATTTT.

This clone was observed a single time. The chain employs TRBV11-2 and TRBJ1-4; D call uncertain. The CDR3 sequence is 13 residues long. V was shortened by 0 bases and J by 10 bases, with 9 bases between the two germline ends. Germline-derived CDR1 and CDR2 are SGHAT and FQNNGV. DNA for the CDR3: TGTGCCAGCAGCTTAGACGGGTTCCGAAAACTGTTTTTT. Its translation is CASSLDGFRKLFF. Combining the CDR3 with reference TRBV11-2 and TRBJ1-4 gives the whole variable domain EAGVAQSPRYKIIEKRQSVAFWCNPISGHATLYWYQQILGQGPKLLIQFQNNGVVDDSQLPKDRFSAERLKGVDSTLKIQPAKLEDSAVYLCASSLDGFRKLFFGSGTQLSVL.

CDR3 nucleotide sequence: TGCGCCAGCAGCCAAGATCGGGGGACAGGGACGACCTACGAGCAGTACTTC. Amino acid sequence: CASSQDRGTGTTYEQYF. The chain links TRBV4-1 to TRBJ2-7; 9 bases agree with TRBD1. The V segment lost 0 bases and the J segment 2 bases; nucleotides outside the gene matches: 8. Germline V lookup: CDR1 MGHRA, CDR2 YSYEKL. CDR3 length equals 17 residues.

The chain combines TRBV18 with TRBJ2-5; TRBD1 matches 7 bases. The germline gives CDR1 KGHSH, CDR2 LQKENI. The CDR3 consists of 16 residues. Germline trimming cut 0 bases from V and 5 bases from J; bases unmatched to any gene: 9. CDR3 sequence reads: CASSPPVLRGLETQYF. CDR3 DNA sequence: TGTGCCAGCTCACCACCGGTCCTAAGGGGGCTTGAGACCCAGTACTTC.

The chain is built from TRBV27 and TRBJ2-6; D is ambiguous. The CDR3 is 17 amino acids. Germline CDR1 MNHEY, CDR2 SMNVEV (reference sequence). V lost 3 bases to trimming and J lost 0 bases, with 12 bases between them. The CDR3 nucleotides read TGTGCCAGCAGTTTTTCTGCAGGCCCCTCTGGGGCCAACGTCCTGACTTTC. Protein: CASSFSAGPSGANVLTF.

This chain connects TRBV7-9 to TRBJ1-6; perhaps TRBD1 as D (5 bases). V was shortened by 2 bases and J by 5 bases, with 10 bases between the two germline ends. Germline V CDR1 and CDR2: SEHNR, FQNEAQ (reference sequence). The CDR3 extends over 15 amino acids. The CDR3 DNA reads as TGTGCCAGCAGCTTAAGGCAGGGTGATAATTCACCCCTCCACTTT. Translation gives CASSLRQGDNSPLHF.